This T cell receptor (beta chain) came from a study of fetal regulatory T cell absence and autoimmunity. As for the study in general: Without clinical diabetes, IPEX patients showed exocrine pancreas autoimmunity.

This clone was seen more than once but under ten times. Its matching antigen is unknown. Germline V CDR1 and CDR2: SNHLY, FYNNEI. The CDR3 covers 12 residues. With 8 bases removed from V and 0 bases from J, the gap between germline ends came to 7 bases. Sequencing was at survey level. The table came from immunoSEQ multiplex PCR; TCRdb's copy has only in-frame clones and leaves some out. The sample has about 50,000 clones, roughly 80% seen once. Whole-study findings and limits: Broadly similar TRB gene family usage was seen in pancreas and cord blood. In IPEX, the enrichment was taken to support antigen-driven autoimmunity before birth.

The chain employs TRBV2 and TRBJ1-1; D unresolved. Sequencing was carried out using cord blood. This clonotype was obtained from a newborn boy with IPEX syndrome. CDR3 loop: CASQVMNTEAFF. The DNA of the CDR3 is TGTGCCAGCCAAGTTATGAACACTGAAGCTTTCTTT.